This T cell receptor (beta chain) was captured by sequencing in a study of CD8 T cells in Susac syndrome. CD8+ and CD4+ T cells taken from blood had their TCR beta sequenced. Healthy donors constituted the controls, which were matched for age and sex. TEMRA cells were FACS-enriched, with CD8+ and CD4+ T cells isolated negatively. V was pared by 10 bases and J by 3 bases, with 2 bases of the junction left unmatched. In germline, CDR1 is SEHNR, CDR2 FQNEAQ (reference sequence). The CDR3 consists of 13 residues. RNA in amounts of about 0.5 to 1 ug was reverse transcribed with random hexamers. Coverage of TCR beta CDR3 amplification by immunoSEQ multiplex PCR extended to 54 Vbeta and 13 Jbeta. TCRdb fed the immunoSEQ multiplex PCR reads into MiXCR, producing one record per CDR3 protein. This repertoire shows 150,000 to 200,000 distinct CDR3 sequences, approximately 93% found once; its top ten account for 0.09% to 0.12%.

Sequenced input: CD4+ T cells from PBMCs. The V call is TRBV7-9, the J call TRBJ2-3; 12 nucleotides agree with TRBD2. This sequence originates from a human donor in good health. In DNA, the CDR3 is TGTGCCATCGGACTAGCGGGGACAGATACGCAGTATTTT. Amino acid sequence: CAIGLAGTDTQYF.